This T cell receptor (beta chain) was sequenced in a study of OX40 agonist ivuxolimab in advanced cancers. Assay: immunoSEQ multiplex PCR; the TCRdb copy retains only in-frame clones and omits some. The table shows 6,000 or so clones, with about 80% occurring only once. Germline-derived CDR1 and CDR2 are SGDLS and YYNGEE. V lost 4 bases and J lost 4; bases outside the gene matches: 7. This CDR3 has 15 amino acids. This clone was detected a few times. Other DNA sequences in this specimen translate into the identical CDR3. The rearrangement uses TRBV9 and TRBJ2-5, with 10 bases identical to TRBD2. This clonotype originated in an adult with an advanced solid tumor such as melanoma, head and neck, liver or kidney cancer. Here the sequenced sample was CD4+ or CD8+ T cells sorted from blood, taken in a trial of the OX40 agonist ivuxolimab. CDR3 sequence (DNA): TGTGCCAGCAGCTCCAGCGGGGGGGCCGGAGAGACCCAGTACTTC. As protein: CASSSSGGAGETQYF.